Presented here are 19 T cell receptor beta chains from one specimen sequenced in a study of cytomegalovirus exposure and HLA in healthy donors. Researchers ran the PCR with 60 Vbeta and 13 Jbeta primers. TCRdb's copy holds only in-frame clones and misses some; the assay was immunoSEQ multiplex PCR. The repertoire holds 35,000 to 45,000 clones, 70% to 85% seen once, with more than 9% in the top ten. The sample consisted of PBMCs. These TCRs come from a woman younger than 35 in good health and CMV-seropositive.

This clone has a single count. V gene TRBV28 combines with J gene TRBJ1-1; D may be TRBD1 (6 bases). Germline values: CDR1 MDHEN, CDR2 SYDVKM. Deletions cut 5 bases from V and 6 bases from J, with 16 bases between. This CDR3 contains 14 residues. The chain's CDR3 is CASSQVQGKAEAFF. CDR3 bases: TGTGCCAGCAGTCAAGTACAGGGAAAGGCTGAAGCTTTCTTT.

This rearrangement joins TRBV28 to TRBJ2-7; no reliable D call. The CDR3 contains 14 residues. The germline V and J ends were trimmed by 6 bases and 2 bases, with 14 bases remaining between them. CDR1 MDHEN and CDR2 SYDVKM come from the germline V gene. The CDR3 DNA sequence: TGTGCCAGCAGGCGCTTAGCAGCAACCTACGAGCAGTACTTC. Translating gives CASRRLAATYEQYF.

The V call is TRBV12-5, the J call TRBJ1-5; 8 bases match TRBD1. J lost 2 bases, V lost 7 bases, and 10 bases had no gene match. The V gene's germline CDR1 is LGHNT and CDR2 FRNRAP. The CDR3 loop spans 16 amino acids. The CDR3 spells CASASIRGQGNQPQHF. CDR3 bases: TGTGCTAGTGCCTCAATCCGGGGACAGGGCAATCAGCCCCAGCATTTT.

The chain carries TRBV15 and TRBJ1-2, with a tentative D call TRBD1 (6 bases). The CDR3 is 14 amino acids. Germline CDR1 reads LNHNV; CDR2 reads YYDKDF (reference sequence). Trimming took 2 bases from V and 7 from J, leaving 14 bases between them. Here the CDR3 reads CATSRPFRDTGYTF. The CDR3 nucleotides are TGTGCCACCAGCAGACCCTTCCGGGACACTGGCTACACCTTC. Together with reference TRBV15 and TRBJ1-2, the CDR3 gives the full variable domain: DAMVIQNPRYQVTQFGKPVTLSCSQTLNHNVMYWYQQKSSQAPKLLFHYYDKDFNNEADTPDNFQSRRPNTSFCFLDIRSPGLGDTAMYLCATSRPFRDTGYTFGSGTRLTVV.

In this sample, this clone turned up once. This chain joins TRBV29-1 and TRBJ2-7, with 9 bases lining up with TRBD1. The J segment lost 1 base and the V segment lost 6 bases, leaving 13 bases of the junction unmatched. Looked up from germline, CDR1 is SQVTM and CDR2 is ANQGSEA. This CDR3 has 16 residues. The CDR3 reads CSVKSPGQGFSYEQYF. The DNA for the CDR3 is TGCAGCGTCAAAAGCCCTGGACAGGGGTTTTCCTACGAGCAGTACTTC.

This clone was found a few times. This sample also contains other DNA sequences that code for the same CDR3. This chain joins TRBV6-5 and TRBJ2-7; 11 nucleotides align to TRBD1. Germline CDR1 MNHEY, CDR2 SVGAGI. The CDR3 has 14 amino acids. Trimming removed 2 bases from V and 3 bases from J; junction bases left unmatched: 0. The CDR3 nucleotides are TGTGCCAGCAGTTACGGGACAGGGGGCTACGAGCAGTACTTC. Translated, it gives CASSYGTGGYEQYF.

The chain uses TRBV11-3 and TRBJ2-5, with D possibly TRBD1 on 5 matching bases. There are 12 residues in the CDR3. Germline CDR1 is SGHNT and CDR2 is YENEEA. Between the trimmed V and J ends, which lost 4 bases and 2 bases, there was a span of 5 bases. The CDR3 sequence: CASSSGQETQYF. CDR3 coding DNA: TGTGCCAGCAGCTCAGGGCAAGAGACCCAGTACTTC.

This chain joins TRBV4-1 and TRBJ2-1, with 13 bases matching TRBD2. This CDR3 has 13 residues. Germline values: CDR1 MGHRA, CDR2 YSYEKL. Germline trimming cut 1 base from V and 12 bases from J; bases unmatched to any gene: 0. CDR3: CASSQGLAGGQFF. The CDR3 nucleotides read TGCGCCAGCAGCCAAGGACTAGCGGGGGGGCAGTTCTTC.

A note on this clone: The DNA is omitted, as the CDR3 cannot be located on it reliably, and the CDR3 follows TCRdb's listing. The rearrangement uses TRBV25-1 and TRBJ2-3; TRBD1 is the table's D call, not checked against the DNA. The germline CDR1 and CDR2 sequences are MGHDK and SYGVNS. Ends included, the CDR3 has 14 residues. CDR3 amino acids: CASSEIVGTGSLYF.

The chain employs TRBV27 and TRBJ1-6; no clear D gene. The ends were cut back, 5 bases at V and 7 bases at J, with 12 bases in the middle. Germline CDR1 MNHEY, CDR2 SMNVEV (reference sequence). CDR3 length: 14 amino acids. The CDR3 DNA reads TGTGCCAGCAGTCCTCGGGGATTGAATTCACCCCTCCACTTT. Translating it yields CASSPRGLNSPLHF.

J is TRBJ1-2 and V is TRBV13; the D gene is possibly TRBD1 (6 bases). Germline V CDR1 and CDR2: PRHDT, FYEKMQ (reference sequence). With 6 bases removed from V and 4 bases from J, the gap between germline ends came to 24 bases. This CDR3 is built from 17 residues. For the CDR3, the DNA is TGTGCCAGCAGGGGGGCCGGCCCGACCGGCCACTTCTATGGCTACACCTTC. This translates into CASRGAGPTGHFYGYTF.

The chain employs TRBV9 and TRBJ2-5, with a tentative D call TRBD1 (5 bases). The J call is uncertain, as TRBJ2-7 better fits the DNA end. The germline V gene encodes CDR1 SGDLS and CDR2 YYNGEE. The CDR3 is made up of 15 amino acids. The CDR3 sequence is CASSVGSQETYEQYF. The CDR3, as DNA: TGTGCCAGCAGCGTAGGGTCACAGGAAACCTACGAGCAGTACTTC.

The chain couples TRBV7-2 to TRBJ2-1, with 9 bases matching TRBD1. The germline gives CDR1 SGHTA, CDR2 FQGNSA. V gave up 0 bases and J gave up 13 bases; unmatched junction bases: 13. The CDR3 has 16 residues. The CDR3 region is CASSLAAQGQGRIQFF. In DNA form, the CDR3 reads TGTGCCAGCAGCTTAGCCGCACAGGGACAGGGCAGGATTCAGTTCTTC. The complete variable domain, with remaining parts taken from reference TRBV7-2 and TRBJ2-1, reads GAGVSQSPSNKVTEKGKDVELRCDPISGHTALYWYRQSLGQGLEFLIYFQGNSAPDKSGLPSDRFSAERTGGSVSTLTIQRTQQEDSAVYLCASSLAAQGQGRIQFFGPGTRLTVL.

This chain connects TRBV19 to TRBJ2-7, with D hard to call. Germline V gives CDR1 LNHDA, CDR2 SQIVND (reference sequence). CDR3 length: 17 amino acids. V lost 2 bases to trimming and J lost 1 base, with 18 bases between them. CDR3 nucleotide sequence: TGTGCCAGTAGTATAAAAGAAACAGCTGTGGCATCCTACGAGCAGTACTTC. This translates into CASSIKETAVASYEQYF.

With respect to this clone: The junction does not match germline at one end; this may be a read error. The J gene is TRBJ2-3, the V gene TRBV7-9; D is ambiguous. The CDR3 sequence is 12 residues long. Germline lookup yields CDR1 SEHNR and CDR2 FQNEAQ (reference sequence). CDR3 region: CSSSSGGDTQYF. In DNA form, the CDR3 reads TGTTCCAGCAGCTCGGGTGGGGATACGCAGTATTTT.

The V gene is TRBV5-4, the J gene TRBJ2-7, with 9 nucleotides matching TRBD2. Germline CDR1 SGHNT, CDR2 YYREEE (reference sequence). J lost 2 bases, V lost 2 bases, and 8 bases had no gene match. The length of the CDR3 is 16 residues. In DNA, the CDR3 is TGTGCCAGCAGCTTCCAACCCCTAGCGGGGCCCTACGAGCAGTACTTC. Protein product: CASSFQPLAGPYEQYF.

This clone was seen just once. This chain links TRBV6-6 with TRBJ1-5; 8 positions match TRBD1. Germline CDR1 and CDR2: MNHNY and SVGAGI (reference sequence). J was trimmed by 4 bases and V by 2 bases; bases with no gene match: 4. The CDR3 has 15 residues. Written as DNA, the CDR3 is TGTGCCAGCAGTTACCCCGGACAGGGTAATCAGCCCCAGCATTTT. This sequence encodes CASSYPGQGNQPQHF.

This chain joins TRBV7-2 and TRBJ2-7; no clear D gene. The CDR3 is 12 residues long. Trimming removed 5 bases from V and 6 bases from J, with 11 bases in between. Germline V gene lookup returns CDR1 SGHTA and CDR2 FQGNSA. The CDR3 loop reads CASSLITGEQYF. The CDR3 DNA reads TGTGCCAGCAGCCTGATTACCGGCGAGCAGTACTTC. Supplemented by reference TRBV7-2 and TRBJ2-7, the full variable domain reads GAGVSQSPSNKVTEKGKDVELRCDPISGHTALYWYRQSLGQGLEFLIYFQGNSAPDKSGLPSDRFSAERTGGSVSTLTIQRTQQEDSAVYLCASSLITGEQYFGPGTRLTVT.

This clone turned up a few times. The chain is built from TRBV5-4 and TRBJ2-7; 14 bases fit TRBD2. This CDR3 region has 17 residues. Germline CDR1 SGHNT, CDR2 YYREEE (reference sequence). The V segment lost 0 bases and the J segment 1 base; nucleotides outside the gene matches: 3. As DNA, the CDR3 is TGTGCCAGCAGCTTGGGGACTAGCGGGAGGAAGTCCTACGAGCAGTACTTC. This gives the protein CASSLGTSGRKSYEQYF.